The 9 T cell receptor beta chains presented below share a single source sample, sequenced in a study of blood T cell repertoires in COVID-19. Method: immunoSEQ multiplex PCR; TCRdb's copy keeps in-frame clones and lacks some. Among 200,000 to 250,000 clones listed, 82% were seen once. The sequencing input was peripheral blood. These TCRs come from a woman aged 40 to 55 with acute or convalescent COVID-19.

The rearrangement joins TRBV30 to TRBJ2-7, with 10 bases aligning to TRBD1. The CDR3 contains 13 residues. With V trimmed by 5 bases and J by 6 bases, 7 bases remained unmatched. Per germline, CDR1 GTSNPN and CDR2 SVGIG (reference sequence). The CDR3 DNA is TGTGCCTGGGAAGGGGGACAGGGGTCCGAGCAGTACTTC. It is translated as CAWEGGQGSEQYF.

This clone showed up just once. The chain employs TRBV9 and TRBJ1-1; D is unclear. Germline V gene sequence: CDR1 SGDLS, CDR2 YYNGEE. This CDR3 is 13 amino acids long. The V end lost 4 bases, the J end lost 1 base, and 8 bases lay between the germline ends. The CDR3: CASSPLGNTEAFF. The CDR3 DNA follows: TGTGCCAGCAGCCCACTTGGGAACACTGAAGCTTTCTTT.

This clone was detected only a few times. The CDR3 nucleotides read TGCGCCAGCGCTCTTTCCGGACAGGGCAACTATGGCTACACCTTC. Encoded protein: CASALSGQGNYGYTF. The chain employs TRBV5-1 and TRBJ1-2, with 8 bases matching TRBD1. Germline trimming cut 7 bases from V and 2 bases from J; bases unmatched to any gene: 10. From germline, CDR1 is SGHRS and CDR2 YFSETQ. The CDR3 sequence is 15 residues long.

This chain joins TRBV4-1 and TRBJ1-6; TRBD1 might be the D (6 bases). The V end lost 0 bases, the J end lost 9 bases, and 12 bases lay between the germline ends. The CDR3 has 15 residues. Per germline, CDR1 MGHRA and CDR2 YSYEKL. The CDR3 DNA follows: TGCGCCAGCAGCCAAGAAAGGGACAACTTTTCACCCCTCCACTTT. Translation: CASSQERDNFSPLHF.

This chain joins TRBV19 and TRBJ1-3, with TRBD1 matching over 7 bases. This CDR3 is 15 amino acids long. Germline V lookup: CDR1 LNHDA, CDR2 SQIVND (reference sequence). Trimming took 6 bases from V and 8 from J; bases not matched to a gene: 13. The CDR3 coding sequence is TGTGCCAGTAGCCTGACAGGGCCATCTTCACACACCATATATTTT. Its translation is CASSLTGPSSHTIYF. Together with reference TRBV19 and TRBJ1-3, the CDR3 gives the full variable domain: DGGITQSPKYLFRKEGQNVTLSCEQNLNHDAMYWYRQDPGQGLRLIYYSQIVNDFQKGDIAEGYSVSREKKESFPLTVTSAQKNPTAFYLCASSLTGPSSHTIYFGEGSWLTVV.

This clone came up once. The chain joins TRBV4-3 to TRBJ2-4, with D uncertain. The V gene's germline CDR1 is LGHNA and CDR2 YSLEER. The CDR3 runs to 15 residues. V was cut by 2 bases and J by 4 bases, with 12 bases left in between. CDR3 sequence: CASSQSGPLKNIQYF. CDR3 coding DNA: TGCGCCAGCAGCCAATCAGGTCCCCTAAAAAACATTCAGTACTTC.

The chain combines TRBV19 with TRBJ2-3; D ambiguous. This CDR3 contains 14 residues. Germline V gives CDR1 LNHDA, CDR2 SQIVND (reference sequence). Trimming left V 6 bases short and J 3 bases short, with 13 bases between. The CDR3: CASSLEPRTDTQYF. The CDR3 DNA is TGTGCCAGTAGCCTTGAACCTAGGACAGATACGCAGTATTTT. Based on the CDR3 plus reference TRBV19 and TRBJ2-3, the full variable domain is DGGITQSPKYLFRKEGQNVTLSCEQNLNHDAMYWYRQDPGQGLRLIYYSQIVNDFQKGDIAEGYSVSREKKESFPLTVTSAQKNPTAFYLCASSLEPRTDTQYFGPGTRLTVL.

The chain combines TRBV15 with TRBJ2-1; 10 nucleotides align to TRBD2. V was clipped by 4 bases and J by 7 bases; unmatched bases: 4. Germline CDR1 is LNHNV and CDR2 is YYDKDF (reference sequence). This CDR3 contains 14 residues. CDR3 protein: CATSIAGGGNEQFF. The CDR3, as DNA: TGTGCCACCAGCATAGCGGGGGGTGGGAATGAGCAGTTCTTC.

This sequence joins TRBV3-1 (or the pseudogene TRBV3-2) and TRBJ2-5; weak D call: TRBD1 (6 bases). Per germline, CDR1 LGHDT and CDR2 YNNKEL (reference sequence). The CDR3 consists of 15 residues. Deletions cut 5 bases from V and 5 bases from J, with 18 bases between. As DNA, the CDR3 is TGTGCCAGCAGCAAGACAGGCGCCGGGAAGGAGACCCAGTACTTC. Residues: CASSKTGAGKETQYF.